Below are 32 T cell receptor beta chains sequenced from a single sample in a study of beta chain features in type 1 diabetes. General observations from the study: A moderate, significant TCRB CDR3 shortening appeared in type 1 diabetes across four CD4+ subsets.

These receptors are not linked to any known antigen. Sequenced material consisted of expressed TCRB transcripts (all of the isolated RNA was reverse transcribed). The data were produced by immunoSEQ multiplex PCR, yet TCRdb's version contains in-frame clones alone and is incomplete. The sample yields just over 15,000 clones, more than 65% seen once. Sequenced: Tregs from blood. The source is a young man with type 1 diabetes.

The chain links TRBV7-2 to TRBJ2-1; 9 bases align to TRBD2. In germline, CDR1 is SGHTA, CDR2 FQGNSA. J lost 4 bases, V lost 4 bases, and 2 bases had no gene match. The CDR3 runs to 14 residues. CDR3 coding DNA: TGTGCCAGCAGCTCGCTAGCGGGGTACAATGAGCAGTTCTTC. Its translation: CASSSLAGYNEQFF. Variable domain in full (rest from reference TRBV7-2 and TRBJ2-1): GAGVSQSPSNKVTEKGKDVELRCDPISGHTALYWYRQSLGQGLEFLIYFQGNSAPDKSGLPSDRFSAERTGGSVSTLTIQRTQQEDSAVYLCASSSLAGYNEQFFGPGTRLTVL.

The chain couples TRBV11-2 to TRBJ2-1, with 7 bases lining up with TRBD2. The junction had 9 bases not matched to a gene; V was cut back by 2 bases and J by 5 bases. Germline assignment: CDR1 SGHAT and CDR2 FQNNGV. This CDR3 contains 16 residues. The DNA for the CDR3 is TGTGCCAGCAGCTTATGGGGGAGGGCCGACAACAATGAGCAGTTCTTC. It codes for CASSLWGRADNNEQFF.

The gene calls are TRBV5-1 and TRBJ2-7; 11 nucleotides line up with TRBD2. The V segment lost 7 bases and the J segment 2 bases; nucleotides outside the gene matches: 5. The CDR3 sequence is 14 residues long. Germline CDR1 SGHRS, CDR2 YFSETQ. The CDR3 coding sequence is TGCGCCAGCTCGACTAGCGGGGCTCCCTACGAGCAGTACTTC. It encodes CASSTSGAPYEQYF.

The V gene is TRBV29-1, the J gene TRBJ2-1; 10 bases fit TRBD2. The V and J ends lost 4 bases and 4 bases, in that order; junction bases with no gene match: 4. This CDR3 has 14 residues. In germline, CDR1 is SQVTM, CDR2 ANQGSEA. For the CDR3, the DNA is TGCAGCGTTGGGACTAGCGGAGTATACAATGAGCAGTTCTTC. Translating gives CSVGTSGVYNEQFF.

The chain uses TRBV28 and TRBJ2-5; tentative D call: TRBD1 (6 bases). CDR3 length equals 14 residues. Germline V gives CDR1 MDHEN, CDR2 SYDVKM. V was clipped by 3 bases and J by 2 bases, with 10 bases between them. DNA of the CDR3: TGTGCCAGCAGTTTTCTAAGGGGGCAAGAGACCCAGTACTTC. Its protein product is CASSFLRGQETQYF.

This chain links TRBV4-1 with TRBJ1-4; 10 bases align to TRBD1. V lost 1 base and J lost 1; bases outside the gene matches: 0. CDR1 and CDR2 (germline): MGHRA, YSYEKL. The CDR3 runs 16 residues. In DNA form, the CDR3 reads TGCGCCAGCAGCCAAGGGGACAGGGGAACTAATGAAAAACTGTTTTTT. Amino acids: CASSQGDRGTNEKLFF.

V gene TRBV30 combines with J gene TRBJ2-3; 10 bases line up with TRBD2. There are 13 residues in the CDR3. The germline gives CDR1 GTSNPN, CDR2 SVGIG (reference sequence). Unmatched junction bases numbered 2, after V lost 4 bases and J lost 4 bases. The CDR3: CAWTAGGADTQYF. The DNA for the CDR3 is TGTGCCTGGACAGCGGGGGGGGCAGATACGCAGTATTTT.

This clone was recorded a few times. This sequence joins TRBV29-1 and TRBJ2-3; maybe TRBD2 (5 bases). Looked up from germline, CDR1 is SQVTM and CDR2 is ANQGSEA. The CDR3 is 15 residues long. The ends were cut back, 4 bases at V and 6 bases at J, with 20 bases in the middle. CDR3 residues: CSVGSPSTSRDTQYF. The CDR3 nucleotides read TGCAGCGTTGGTTCGCCTAGCACCTCAAGGGATACGCAGTATTTT.

This clone was recorded a few times. This chain connects TRBV7-9 to TRBJ2-5; the D gene is possibly TRBD2 (6 bases). Trimming pared 2 bases from V and 3 bases from J, leaving 19 bases between. The CDR3 totals 17 residues. Germline values: CDR1 SEHNR, CDR2 FQNEAQ (reference sequence). Here the CDR3 DNA reads TGTGCCAGCAGCTTACTGAAACTAGCCTTGGGGGAAGAGACCCAGTACTTC. Translated: CASSLLKLALGEETQYF.

The chain combines TRBV19 with TRBJ1-5; D is unresolved. This CDR3 has 13 residues. The germline V gene has CDR1 LNHDA and CDR2 SQIVND (reference sequence). V was clipped by 7 bases and J by 6 bases, with 13 bases between them. Here the CDR3 reads CASTAGFTQPQHF. CDR3 in DNA: TGTGCCAGTACCGCAGGATTCACTCAGCCCCAGCATTTT.

The J gene is TRBJ2-5, the V gene TRBV7-2; 7 bases map to TRBD2. Trimming at V came to 4 bases and at J to 4 bases, leaving 3 bases not matched to a gene. This CDR3 is built from 13 residues. Germline loops: CDR1 SGHTA, CDR2 FQGNSA. CDR3 nucleotide sequence: TGTGCCAGCAGCTCAATAGCGGGAGAGACCCAGTACTTC. Amino acid sequence: CASSSIAGETQYF.

The genes are TRBV5-1 and TRBJ2-7; TRBD1 matches at 9 bases. The CDR3 totals 13 residues. V was clipped by 0 bases and J by 6 bases; unmatched bases: 1. Germline loops: CDR1 SGHRS, CDR2 YFSETQ. The CDR3 sequence: CASSLGQGGEQYF. The CDR3 DNA reads TGCGCCAGCAGCTTGGGACAGGGGGGCGAGCAGTACTTC.

V is TRBV20-1 and J is TRBJ2-1, with 9 bases fitting TRBD1. This CDR3 has 11 residues. V was pared by 6 bases and J by 6 bases, with 0 bases of the junction left unmatched. The V gene's germline CDR1 is DFQATT and CDR2 SNEGSKA (reference sequence). This CDR3 is CSADRGNEQFF. The CDR3 bases are TGCAGTGCGGACAGGGGCAATGAGCAGTTCTTC.

The chain is built from TRBV6-6 and TRBJ1-2; D not resolved. Germline CDR1 MNHNY, CDR2 SVGAGI (reference sequence). With 7 bases removed from V and 5 bases from J, the gap between germline ends came to 14 bases. The CDR3 covers 13 residues. CDR3 residues: CASTRVLNYGYTF. For the CDR3, the DNA is TGTGCCAGCACTCGGGTTCTGAATTATGGCTACACCTTC.

The chain uses TRBV6-1 and TRBJ1-1, with D perhaps matching TRBD1 (6 bases). Germline CDR1 reads MNHNS; CDR2 reads SASEGT. This CDR3 region has 15 residues. V lost 2 bases, J lost 1 base, and 11 bases lay in between. The CDR3 here is CASSEIGGWNTEAFF. CDR3 nucleotide sequence: TGTGCCAGCAGTGAAATAGGGGGATGGAACACTGAAGCTTTCTTT.

This chain connects TRBV30 to TRBJ1-1, with 9 positions matching TRBD1. This CDR3 is 12 amino acids long. Germline V gene sequence: CDR1 GTSNPN, CDR2 SVGIG (reference sequence). Trimming took 4 bases from V and 10 from J; bases not matched to a gene: 7. Here the CDR3 reads CAWTPGQGVAFF. The CDR3 nucleotides are TGTGCCTGGACCCCGGGACAGGGAGTAGCTTTCTTT.

The J gene is TRBJ2-5, the V gene TRBV6-1, with 7 bases lining up with TRBD1. The CDR3 runs to 16 residues. CDR1 is MNHNS, CDR2 SASEGT, per germline. Germline trimming cut 3 bases from V and 0 bases from J; bases unmatched to any gene: 7. The CDR3 sequence: CASSDHRGQYQETQYF. The CDR3 nucleotides read TGTGCCAGCAGTGACCACAGGGGACAGTACCAAGAGACCCAGTACTTC.

The V gene is TRBV23-1, the J gene TRBJ1-2, with a tentative D call TRBD1 (6 bases). TRBV23-1 qualifies as an ORF whose function is uncertain. The CDR3 has 15 amino acids. V lost 5 bases and J lost 5, with 18 bases in between. This CDR3 is CASSSRGQSFYGYTF. The CDR3 DNA sequence: TGCGCCAGCAGTAGCCGGGGACAAAGCTTTTATGGCTACACCTTC.

V usage is TRBV11-2 and J usage is TRBJ1-1, with D tentatively TRBD1 (5 bases). Germline lookup yields CDR1 SGHAT and CDR2 FQNNGV. CDR3 size: 13 residues. V lost 6 bases to trimming and J lost 3 bases, with 11 bases between them. The CDR3 protein is CASRTATYTEAFF. The CDR3 DNA is TGTGCCAGCAGGACAGCGACTTACACTGAAGCTTTCTTT.

The chain carries TRBV9 and TRBJ1-3, with D possibly being TRBD1 (5 bases). With 7 bases removed from V and 0 bases from J, the gap between germline ends came to 14 bases. Germline CDR1 reads SGDLS; CDR2 reads YYNGEE. The length of the CDR3 is 15 residues. CDR3 residues: CASSETAFSGNTIYF. CDR3 nucleotides: TGTGCCAGCTCCGAGACAGCGTTCTCTGGAAACACCATATATTTT.

The genes are TRBV5-4 and TRBJ2-2; 8 bases agree with TRBD1. Germline V lookup: CDR1 SGHNT, CDR2 YYREEE (reference sequence). This CDR3 is built from 15 residues. V lost 5 bases and J lost 0; bases outside the gene matches: 3. CDR3 sequence reads: CASRKDRANTGELFF. CDR3 nucleotide sequence: TGTGCCAGCAGAAAGGACAGGGCGAACACCGGGGAGCTGTTTTTT.

J is TRBJ2-3 and V is TRBV29-1; the D gene is possibly TRBD1 (6 bases). Germline V gene sequence: CDR1 SQVTM, CDR2 ANQGSEA. The CDR3 consists of 12 residues. The ends were cut back, 4 bases at V and 5 bases at J, with 10 bases in the middle. As DNA, the CDR3 is TGCAGCGTTGTTCAAGGGGGAGATACGCAGTATTTT. Residues: CSVVQGGDTQYF.

This clone was seen more than once but under ten times. The chain recombines TRBV7-2 with TRBJ2-2; D gene ambiguous. V was shortened by 2 bases and J by 0 bases, with 7 bases between the two germline ends. There are 15 residues in the CDR3. CDR1 is SGHTA and CDR2 is FQGNSA in the germline V gene. CDR3 region: CASSLSSTNTGELFF. In nucleotides, the CDR3 is TGTGCCAGCAGCTTATCGAGCACGAACACCGGGGAGCTGTTTTTT.

This chain joins TRBV6-5 and TRBJ2-1; 7 positions match TRBD2. CDR3 length equals 14 residues. Trimming at V came to 6 bases and at J to 9 bases, leaving 11 bases not matched to a gene. CDR1 is MNHEY, CDR2 SVGAGI, per germline. The CDR3 spells CASSLFRLAGEQFF. CDR3 DNA: TGTGCCAGCAGCCTTTTTCGACTAGCCGGTGAGCAGTTCTTC.

The chain links TRBV6-6 to TRBJ2-7, with 7 bases matching TRBD2. Trimming cost V 6 bases and J 3 bases; bases outside gene matches: 8. Germline V gene data show CDR1 as MNHNY and CDR2 as SVGAGI (reference sequence). The CDR3 runs to 14 residues. The CDR3 here is CASSPGPGGYEQYF. The CDR3 coding sequence is TGTGCCAGCAGCCCGGGACCGGGGGGCTACGAGCAGTACTTC.

This clone was recorded a few times. For the CDR3, the DNA is TGTGCCAGCAGCCAGAGACAGGGGAGAGAGTCACCCCTCCACTTT. It yields the protein CASSQRQGRESPLHF. The chain is built from TRBV7-2 and TRBJ1-6; 8 bases match TRBD1. The V gene's germline CDR1 is SGHTA and CDR2 FQGNSA. The CDR3 contains 15 residues. Unmatched junction bases numbered 10, after V lost 5 bases and J lost 10 bases.

The chain couples TRBV7-9 to TRBJ2-7; D gene ambiguous. The CDR3 consists of 13 residues. V lost 1 base and J 3 bases, leaving 7 bases between the germline ends. The germline V gene has CDR1 SEHNR and CDR2 FQNEAQ (reference sequence). The CDR3 here is CASSLGADYEQYF. As DNA, the CDR3 is TGTGCCAGCAGCTTAGGGGCAGACTACGAGCAGTACTTC.

This clone showed up just once. The chain recombines TRBV5-6 with TRBJ2-5; 9 bases are a match to TRBD2. CDR3 length: 17 amino acids. The germline V gene has CDR1 SGHDT and CDR2 YYEEEE. With V trimmed by 0 bases and J by 4 bases, 10 bases remained unmatched. The CDR3 loop is CASSLVLPSGIGETQYF. CDR3 DNA: TGTGCCAGCAGCTTGGTGTTACCTAGCGGGATCGGAGAGACCCAGTACTTC.

This clone has just a few counts. The rearrangement links TRBV2 to TRBJ2-1; weak D call: TRBD2 (5 bases). Germline CDR1 reads SNHLY; CDR2 reads FYNNEI. This CDR3 has 14 residues. The V end lost 6 bases, the J end lost 0 bases, and 9 bases lay between the germline ends. The CDR3 loop reads CASRDSSSYNEQFF. The CDR3 coding sequence is TGTGCCAGCAGGGACTCGAGCTCCTACAATGAGCAGTTCTTC.

This sequence joins TRBV7-9 and TRBJ2-7, with 11 bases identical to TRBD2. CDR1 is SEHNR, CDR2 FQNEAQ, per germline (reference sequence). V shed 0 bases and J 7 bases; nucleotides not matched to a gene: 8. The CDR3 is 16 residues long. CDR3 nucleotide sequence: TGTGCCAGCAGCTTAGCGCGTAGCGGGAGGGCGGGAGAGCAGTACTTC. Translated, it gives CASSLARSGRAGEQYF.

The chain combines TRBV9 with TRBJ1-5, with a possible D match to TRBD1 (6 bases). The CDR3 extends over 14 amino acids. From germline, CDR1 is SGDLS and CDR2 YYNGEE. Trimming took 0 bases from V and 4 from J, leaving 8 bases between them. The CDR3 sequence: CASSVGQGNQPQHF. The CDR3 DNA reads as TGTGCCAGCAGCGTAGGGCAGGGGAATCAGCCCCAGCATTTT. Variable domain in full (rest from reference TRBV9 and TRBJ1-5): DSGVTQTPKHLITATGQRVTLRCSPRSGDLSVYWYQQSLDQGLQFLIQYYNGEERAKGNILERFSAQQFPDLHSELNLSSLELGDSALYFCASSVGQGNQPQHFGDGTRLSIL.

This sequence joins TRBV30 and TRBJ1-2; D unresolved. This CDR3 spans 16 amino acids. Per the germline V gene, CDR1 is GTSNPN and CDR2 is SVGIG (reference sequence). V lost 8 bases and J 6 bases, leaving 28 bases between the germline ends. The CDR3 sequence is CAVLVGKGEGRNGYTF. CDR3 nucleotide sequence: TGTGCCGTCCTGGTCGGAAAAGGCGAGGGCCGAAATGGCTACACCTTC.